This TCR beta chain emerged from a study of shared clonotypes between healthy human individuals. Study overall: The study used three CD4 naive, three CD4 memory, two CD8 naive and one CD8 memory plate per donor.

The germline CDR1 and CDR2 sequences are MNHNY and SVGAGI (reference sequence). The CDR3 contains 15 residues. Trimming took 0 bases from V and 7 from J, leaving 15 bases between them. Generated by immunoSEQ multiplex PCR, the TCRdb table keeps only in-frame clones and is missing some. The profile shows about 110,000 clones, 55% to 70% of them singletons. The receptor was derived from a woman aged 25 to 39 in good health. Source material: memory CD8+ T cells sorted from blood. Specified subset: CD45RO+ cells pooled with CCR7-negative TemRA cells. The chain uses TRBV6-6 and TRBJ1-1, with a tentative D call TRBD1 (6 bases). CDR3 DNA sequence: TGTGCCAGCAGTTACTCGAGGGCAGGGGCCGGTGAAGCTTTCTTT. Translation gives CASSYSRAGAGEAFF.